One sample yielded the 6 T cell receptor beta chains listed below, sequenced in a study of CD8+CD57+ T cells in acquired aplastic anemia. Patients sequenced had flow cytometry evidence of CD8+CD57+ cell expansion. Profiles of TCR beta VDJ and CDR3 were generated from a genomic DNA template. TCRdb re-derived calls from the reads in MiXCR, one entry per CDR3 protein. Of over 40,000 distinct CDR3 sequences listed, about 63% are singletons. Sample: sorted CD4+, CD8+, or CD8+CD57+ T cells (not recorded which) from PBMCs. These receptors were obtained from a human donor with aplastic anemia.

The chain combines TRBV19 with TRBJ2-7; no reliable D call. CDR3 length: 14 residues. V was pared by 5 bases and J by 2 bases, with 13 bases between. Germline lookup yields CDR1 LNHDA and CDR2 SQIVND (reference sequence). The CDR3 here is CASSFSGPAYEQYF. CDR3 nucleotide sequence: TGTGCCAGTAGTTTCTCCGGGCCAGCCTACGAGCAGTACTTC.

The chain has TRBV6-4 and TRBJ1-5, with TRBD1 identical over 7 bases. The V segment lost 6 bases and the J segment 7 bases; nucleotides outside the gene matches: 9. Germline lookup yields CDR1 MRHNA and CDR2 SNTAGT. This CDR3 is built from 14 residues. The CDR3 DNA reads TGTGCCAGCAGCGCCGACAGGGACGAGCAGCCCCAGCATTTT. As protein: CASSADRDEQPQHF.

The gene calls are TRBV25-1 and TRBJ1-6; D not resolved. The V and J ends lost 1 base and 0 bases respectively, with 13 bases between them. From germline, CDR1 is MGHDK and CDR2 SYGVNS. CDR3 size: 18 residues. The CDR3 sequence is CASSEFVVGYSYNSPLHF. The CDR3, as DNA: TGTGCCAGCAGTGAATTTGTGGTTGGCTACTCCTATAATTCACCCCTCCACTTT.

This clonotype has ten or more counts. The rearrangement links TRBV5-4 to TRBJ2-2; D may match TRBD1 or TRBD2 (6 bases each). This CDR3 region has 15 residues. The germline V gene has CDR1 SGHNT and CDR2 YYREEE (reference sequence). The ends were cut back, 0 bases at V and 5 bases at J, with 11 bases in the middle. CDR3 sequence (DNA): TGTGCCAGCAGCTTGGAGGGGGGCCGGACCGGGGAGCTGTTTTTT. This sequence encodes CASSLEGGRTGELFF.

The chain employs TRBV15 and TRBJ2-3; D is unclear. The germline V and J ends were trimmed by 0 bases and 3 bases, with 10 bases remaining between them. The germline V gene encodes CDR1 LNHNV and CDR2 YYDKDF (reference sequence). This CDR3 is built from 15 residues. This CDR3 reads CATSRDRRSTDTQYF. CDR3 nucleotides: TGTGCCACCAGCAGAGATAGGAGATCAACAGATACGCAGTATTTT.

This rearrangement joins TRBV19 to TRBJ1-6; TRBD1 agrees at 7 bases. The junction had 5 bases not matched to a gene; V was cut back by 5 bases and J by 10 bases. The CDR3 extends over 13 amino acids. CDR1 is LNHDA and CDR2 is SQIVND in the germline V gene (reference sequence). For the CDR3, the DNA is TGTGCCAGTAGTTTTACAGGGGAATCACCCCTCCACTTT. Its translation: CASSFTGESPLHF. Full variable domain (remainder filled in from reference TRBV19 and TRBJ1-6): DGGITQSPKYLFRKEGQNVTLSCEQNLNHDAMYWYRQDPGQGLRLIYYSQIVNDFQKGDIAEGYSVSREKKESFPLTVTSAQKNPTAFYLCASSFTGESPLHFGNGTRLTVT.